The 5 T cell receptor beta chains reported below all come from one sample, sequenced in a study of blood T cell repertoires in COVID-19 (TCRdb year 2020). Libraries came from the immunoSEQ multiplex PCR assay. TCRdb provides this immuneACCESS table in a form limited to in-frame rearrangements. Some clones are lacking; in checked studies, under half of them reflect an unresolved V gene, and why the rest are absent is not known. The sample has over 130,000 clones on record, 75% to 85% of them singletons. The ten largest clones take up less than 5% of the sample. The specimen sequenced was peripheral blood. The receptor source for this set is a woman at least 80 years old with acute or convalescent COVID-19.

The chain employs TRBV27 and TRBJ2-2; 13 positions match TRBD2. This CDR3 is built from 18 residues. The germline CDR1 and CDR2 sequences are MNHEY and SMNVEV (reference sequence). V trimming: 4 bases; J trimming: 0 bases; junction bases outside the gene matches: 5. DNA of the CDR3: TGTGCCAGCAGTTCCCGACTAGCGGGAGGCCCGAACACCGGGGAGCTGTTTTTT. Its translation is CASSSRLAGGPNTGELFF.

The chain joins TRBV11-2 to TRBJ2-7; possible D gene TRBD2, 6 bases. Germline CDR1 and CDR2: SGHAT and FQNNGV. Trimming removed 7 bases from V and 4 bases from J, with 20 bases in between. The CDR3 is 15 residues long. CDR3 protein: CASTVGGGRGYEQYF. The CDR3 DNA sequence: TGTGCCAGCACGGTGGGGGGAGGCCGAGGGTACGAGCAGTACTTC. Filled out from reference TRBV11-2 and TRBJ2-7, the complete variable domain reads EAGVAQSPRYKIIEKRQSVAFWCNPISGHATLYWYQQILGQGPKLLIQFQNNGVVDDSQLPKDRFSAERLKGVDSTLKIQPAKLEDSAVYLCASTVGGGRGYEQYFGPGTRLTVT.

J is TRBJ2-7 and V is TRBV5-1; 7 nucleotides agree with TRBD1. The ends lost 5 bases at V and 2 bases at J; junction bases unmatched: 7. The CDR3 is 14 amino acids. Germline V lookup: CDR1 SGHRS, CDR2 YFSETQ. The CDR3 protein is CASRDTDRAYEQYF. CDR3 sequence (DNA): TGCGCCAGCAGGGACACCGACAGGGCCTACGAGCAGTACTTC.

V usage is TRBV29-1 and J usage is TRBJ1-1; 8 nucleotides line up with TRBD1. The CDR3 is 13 amino acids. V dropped 3 bases and J dropped 3; count of bases not matched to a gene: 3. The germline V gene encodes CDR1 SQVTM and CDR2 ANQGSEA. The CDR3 reads CSVDRGPDTEAFF. The CDR3 DNA reads TGCAGCGTTGACAGGGGGCCGGACACTGAAGCTTTCTTT.

This clone was detected only a few times. This rearrangement joins TRBV11-3 to TRBJ2-7, with D perhaps TRBD1 (6 bases). CDR1 and CDR2 (germline): SGHNT, YENEEA. The CDR3 runs to 13 residues. V was pared by 5 bases and J by 3 bases, with 11 bases between. This chain's CDR3 is CASSRRDNYEQYF. The CDR3 coding sequence is TGTGCCAGCAGCCGCCGGGACAACTACGAGCAGTACTTC.